Shown below are 8 T cell receptor beta chains from a single sample sequenced in a study of blood T cell repertoires in COVID-19. Some clones are missing from TCRdb's copy, which holds only in-frame ones; the method was immunoSEQ multiplex PCR. Here the sample spans under 200,000 clones, 70% to 90% being singletons. The sample was peripheral blood. Receptor source: an elderly woman with COVID-19, enrolled during active disease.

The chain joins TRBV18 to TRBJ1-4; 7 positions agree with TRBD1. The CDR3 totals 16 residues. Germline V gives CDR1 KGHSH, CDR2 LQKENI. V shed 4 bases and J 6 bases; nucleotides not matched to a gene: 11. The CDR3 reads CASSRPRQGFDEKLFF. In nucleotides, the CDR3 is TGTGCCAGCTCACGACCGAGACAGGGATTTGATGAAAAACTGTTTTTT.

The chain carries TRBV4-1 and TRBJ2-2; 8 bases map to TRBD2. V dropped 11 bases and J dropped 0; count of bases not matched to a gene: 5. The CDR3 is 14 residues long. Germline-derived CDR1 and CDR2 are MGHRA and YSYEKL. For the CDR3, the DNA is TGCGCCTGCCGACTAGCGCCGAACACCGGGGAGCTGTTTTTT. It codes for CACRLAPNTGELFF.

The rearrangement joins TRBV28 to TRBJ1-5, with unresolved D. V lost 7 bases and J lost 1, with 14 bases in between. This CDR3 is built from 15 residues. The V gene's germline CDR1 is MDHEN and CDR2 SYDVKM. This chain's CDR3 is CASKIDNFSNQPQHF. The CDR3 region has the DNA TGTGCCAGCAAGATCGACAACTTCAGCAATCAGCCCCAGCATTTT.

The count of this clone is one. The chain is built from TRBV19 and TRBJ2-7, with TRBD2 as a possible D gene (7 bases). CDR3 length equals 14 residues. Germline V gene data show CDR1 as LNHDA and CDR2 as SQIVND (reference sequence). The V end lost 6 bases, the J end lost 3 bases, and 15 bases lay between the germline ends. CDR3: CASSVGGLRYEQYF. CDR3 nucleotides: TGTGCCAGTAGCGTGGGGGGGCTCCGCTACGAGCAGTACTTC.

This chain connects TRBV6-5 to TRBJ2-7; 13 positions match TRBD2. The CDR3 runs 14 residues. Germline loops: CDR1 MNHEY, CDR2 SVGAGI. The junction had 8 bases not matched to a gene; V was cut back by 5 bases and J by 10 bases. CDR3 sequence reads: CASSRGTSGTTQYF. The CDR3, as DNA: TGTGCCAGCAGTCGCGGGACTAGCGGGACGACACAGTACTTC.

This chain uses TRBV7-8 with TRBJ2-1; D is unclear. CDR3 length: 14 amino acids. Germline lookup yields CDR1 SGHVS and CDR2 FQNEAQ. V shed 2 bases and J shed 5 bases, with 10 bases lying between them. The CDR3 loop reads CASSLLGINNEQFF. The DNA of the CDR3 is TGTGCCAGCAGCTTACTAGGAATAAACAATGAGCAGTTCTTC.

The rearrangement links TRBV3-1 (or the pseudogene TRBV3-2) to TRBJ1-2, with D hard to call. Germline V gene lookup returns CDR1 LGHDT and CDR2 YNNKEL (reference sequence). Trimming removed 0 bases at V and 8 bases at J, with 10 bases between. This CDR3 comprises 13 residues. The CDR3 DNA reads TGTGCCAGCAGCCAAGAACGGGGTGGGGGCTACACCTTC. Amino acid sequence: CASSQERGGGYTF.

The rearrangement uses TRBV28 and TRBJ2-7; 7 bases map to TRBD2. This CDR3 comprises 14 residues. CDR1 and CDR2 from the germline V gene are MDHEN and SYDVKM. V lost 6 bases to trimming and J lost 3 bases; unmatched junction nucleotides: 8. The CDR3 DNA sequence: TGTGCCAGCAGACCTCCCGGGGACTACTACGAGCAGTACTTC. Its protein is CASRPPGDYYEQYF.